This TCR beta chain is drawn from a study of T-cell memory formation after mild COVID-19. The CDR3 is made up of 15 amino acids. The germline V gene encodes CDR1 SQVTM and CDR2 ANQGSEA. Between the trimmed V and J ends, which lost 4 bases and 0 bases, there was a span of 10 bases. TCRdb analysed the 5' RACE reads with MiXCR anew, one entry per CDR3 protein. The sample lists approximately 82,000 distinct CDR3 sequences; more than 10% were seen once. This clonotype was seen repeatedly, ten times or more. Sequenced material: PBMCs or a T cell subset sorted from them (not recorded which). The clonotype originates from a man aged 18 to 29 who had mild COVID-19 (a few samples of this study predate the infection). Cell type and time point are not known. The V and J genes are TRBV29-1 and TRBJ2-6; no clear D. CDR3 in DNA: TGCAGCGTTGTGAACGTGCGCTCTGGGGCCAACGTCCTGACTTTC. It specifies CSVVNVRSGANVLTF.